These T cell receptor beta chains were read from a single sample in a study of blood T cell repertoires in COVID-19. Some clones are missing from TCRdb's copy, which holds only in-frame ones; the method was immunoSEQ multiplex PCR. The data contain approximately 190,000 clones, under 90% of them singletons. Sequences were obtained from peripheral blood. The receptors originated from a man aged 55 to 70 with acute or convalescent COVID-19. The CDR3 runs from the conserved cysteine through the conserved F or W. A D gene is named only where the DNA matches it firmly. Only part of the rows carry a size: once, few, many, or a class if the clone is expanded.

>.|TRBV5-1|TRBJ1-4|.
TGCGCCAGCAGCTTGGAGGGGAGGACGGGTGAAAAACTGTTTTTT
CASSLEGRTGEKLFF
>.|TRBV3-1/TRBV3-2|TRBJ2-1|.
TGTGCCAGCAGCCAATACGGTGGGAGGACTTACAATGAGCAGTTCTTC
CASSQYGGRTYNEQFF
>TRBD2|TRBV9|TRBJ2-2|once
TGTGCCAGCAGCGTAGTTAGCGGGAGGCCGAACACCGGGGAGCTGTTTTTT
CASSVVSGRPNTGELFF
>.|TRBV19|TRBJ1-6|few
TGTGCCAGTAGTATTGGACGGGAAAATTCACCCCTCCACTTT
CASSIGRENSPLHF
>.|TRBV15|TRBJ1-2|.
TGTGCCACCAGCCCACAGAAGAACTATGGCTACACCTTC
CATSPQKNYGYTF
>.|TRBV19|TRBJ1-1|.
TGTGCCAGTAGTATAGGCGGAGACACTGAAGCTTTCTTT
CASSIGGDTEAFF
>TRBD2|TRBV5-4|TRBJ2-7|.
TGTGCCAGCAGCACTAGCGGGGGTGGCTCCTACGAGCAGTACTTC
CASSTSGGGSYEQYF
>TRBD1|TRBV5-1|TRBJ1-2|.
TGCGCCAGCAGCTGGACAGGAATCAACTATGGCTACACCTTC
CASSWTGINYGYTF
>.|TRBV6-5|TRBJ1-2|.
TGTGCCAGCAGTTACCCCGGGACTAACTATGGCTACACCTTC
CASSYPGTNYGYTF
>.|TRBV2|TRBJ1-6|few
TGTGCCAGCAGTGAAGGGGGGGGACTCTCCTATAATTCACCCCTCCACTTT
CASSEGGGLSYNSPLHF
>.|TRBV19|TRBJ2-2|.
TGTGCCAGTAGTATCCCACAGATACCCACCGGGGAGCTGTTTTTT
CASSIPQIPTGELFF
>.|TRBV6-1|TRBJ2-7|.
TGTGCCAGCAGTGACCTCTACGAGCAGTACTTC
CASSDLYEQYF
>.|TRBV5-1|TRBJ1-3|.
TGCGCCAGCAGCTTGGGAGGAGAAAACACCATATATTTT
CASSLGGENTIYF
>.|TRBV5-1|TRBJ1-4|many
TGCGCCAGCAGCTATCAAACCCGGGGGAGTGGTGAAAAACTGTTTTTT
CASSYQTRGSGEKLFF
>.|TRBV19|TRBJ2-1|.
TGTGCCAGTTGGGGCGGGACTCGCTACAATGAGCAGTTCTTC
CASWGGTRYNEQFF